This T cell receptor beta chain emerged from a study of T cells expressing NK-cell markers. In germline, CDR1 is MNHEY, CDR2 SVGAGI. This CDR3 is built from 19 residues. TCRdb reanalyzed the 5' RACE reads and collapses them to one entry per CDR3 protein, without DNA. The sample includes roughly 15,000 distinct CDR3 sequences. This sequence was found in a man aged 18 to 69 in good health. The V gene is TRBV6-5, the J gene TRBJ2-4; no DNA is available, so the TRBD2 call from TCRdb remains unchecked. Sequenced input: blood T cells: a sorted CD56 or NKG2C T cell subset, CD4+ or CD8+ T cells, or bulk PBMC T cells (not recorded which). This CDR3 reads CASSSREGRGPLAKNIQYF.